This T cell receptor beta chain comes out of a study of T-cell memory formation after mild COVID-19. Looking at the study overall: In these data, TCR clusters were largely donor specific.

Notes on the study in general: From day 15 to 85, contracting clones were balanced between CD4 and CD8, whereas later expanders leaned toward CD4+. Contracting CD4+ clones sat mainly in CM and EM; CD8+ in EMRA.

5'RACE primed at constant segments yielded TCR alpha and TCR beta cDNA libraries bearing sample barcodes and UMIs. TCRdb recomputed calls from the 5' RACE reads with MiXCR, one row per CDR3 protein. The sample lists about 250,000 distinct CDR3 sequences; over 15% were seen once. The CDR3 is made up of 13 amino acids. The germline V gene has CDR1 MNHEY and CDR2 SVGEGT. Trimming at V came to 10 bases and at J to 6 bases, leaving 7 bases not matched to a gene. In the case of this clonotype: Antigen unknown.

The sequenced material came from PBMCs or a T cell subset sorted from them (not recorded which). This receptor was obtained from an adult woman who had mild COVID-19 (a few samples of this study predate the infection). Cell type and time point are not known. J is TRBJ2-1 and V is TRBV6-2 or TRBV6-3; 9 nucleotides align to TRBD2. CDR3 coding DNA: TGTGCCACGGCGGGAGGGTCAACCAATGAGCAGTTCTTC. Translation gives CATAGGSTNEQFF.